This TCR beta chain was recovered during a study of blood T cell repertoires in COVID-19. As for the study in general: Whether acute or convalescent, the COVID-19 samples came from the United States, Italy and Spain. T cells, B-cell-depleted T cells, or PBMCs provided the cDNA or gDNA that served as material.

CDR1 SGDLS and CDR2 YYNGEE come from the germline V gene. There are 16 residues in the CDR3. The V and J ends lost 4 bases and 0 bases respectively, with 13 bases between them. Seattle patients were enrolled during active infection and followed longitudinally. In the study's own analysis: The authors estimated nucleated cell counts from reference gene primer amplification. Profiled with immunoSEQ multiplex PCR; TCRdb holds only in-frame clones, not every one. From that table come the V and J calls and clone size; the DNA was used to work out D and trimming. Of some 60,000 clones listed, approximately 83% are singletons.

The chain combines TRBV9 with TRBJ2-2; weak D call: TRBD1 (5 bases). Sequencing was done on a sample of peripheral blood. This TCR derives from a man between 45 and 60 years old with COVID-19, enrolled during active disease. The DNA of the CDR3 is TGTGCCAGCAGCAAACGGACATCGGCGAACACCGGGGAGCTGTTTTTT. This sequence encodes CASSKRTSANTGELFF.